Here is one T cell receptor (beta chain) with its context. This sample is drawn from a study of blood T cell repertoires in COVID-19. Overall study context: Donors in the United States, Italy and Spain gave samples during acute or convalescent COVID-19. Sample material is recorded as cDNA or gDNA derived from T cells, B-cell-depleted T cells, or PBMCs.

Study processing details: Researchers report that nucleated cell counts were estimated from reference gene primer amplification. Here immunoSEQ multiplex PCR was the method, and the copy in TCRdb shows in-frame clones only, minus some. The V and J calls and clone size are taken from that table; D and trimming were inferred from the DNA. The sample yields 11,000 to 15,000 clones, over 80% seen once. The CDR3 covers 17 residues. CDR1 and CDR2 from the germline V gene are SNHLY and FYNNEI. V was shortened by 3 bases and J by 0 bases, with 17 bases between the two germline ends. Sequenced input: peripheral blood. This sequence joins TRBV2 and TRBJ1-1, with D possibly matching TRBD1 (5 bases). The origin of this receptor is a man aged 45-65 years with active COVID-19. Written as DNA, the CDR3 is TGTGCCAGCAGTGACAGGGTTAATGTCCCATTGAACACTGAAGCTTTCTTT. As protein: CASSDRVNVPLNTEAFF.